The clone carrying this T cell receptor beta chain was seen repeatedly, ten times or more. Its antigen is unidentified. These data originate in a study of identical twins. V gave up 5 bases and J gave up 4 bases, with 18 bases separating them. CDR3 length: 15 residues. Per germline, CDR1 SGHTA and CDR2 FQGNSA. Regarding the study as a whole: Insertion counts were lower in abundant cord blood beta clonotypes, a trend that memory repertoires did not show.

A universal primer site was created by template switching, with the cDNA bearing unique molecular identifiers. TCRdb re-called the 5' RACE reads through MiXCR, storing one row per CDR3 protein. The table shows 250,000 to 300,000 distinct CDR3 sequences, with roughly 9.8% occurring only once. The sample also formed part of further work on yellow fever vaccine responses in identical twins.

The clonotype was recovered from a woman between 18 and 29 years old in good health. Sequenced: CD8+ T cells sorted from blood. The chain combines TRBV7-2 with TRBJ2-7, with a weak D call TRBD2 (6 bases). The CDR3 sequence is CASSQSGLAVYEQYF. For the CDR3, the DNA is TGTGCCAGCAGCCAAAGCGGGTTAGCGGTTTACGAGCAGTACTTC.